The 16 T cell receptor beta chains in this list originate from one sample, sequenced in a study of cytomegalovirus exposure and HLA in healthy donors. Some clones are missing from TCRdb's copy, which holds only in-frame ones; the method was immunoSEQ multiplex PCR. The data show under 150,000 clones, 85% to 90% seen once. Sequencing used PBMCs. These TCRs come from a woman aged 18-29 years in good health and CMV-seropositive.

V and J are TRBV2 and TRBJ1-6, with TRBD1 as a possible D gene (5 bases). Trimming stripped 3 bases from V and 4 bases from J, with 22 bases between. There are 19 residues in the CDR3. Germline V gene data show CDR1 as SNHLY and CDR2 as FYNNEI. CDR3 nucleotide sequence: TGTGCCAGCAGTGATGGTCGGAGGGGCAGGTATTTGTATAATTCACCCCTCCACTTT. Translation: CASSDGRRGRYLYNSPLHF.

The rearrangement uses TRBV29-1 and TRBJ2-7; 8 bases align to TRBD2. Germline CDR1 SQVTM, CDR2 ANQGSEA. V shed 7 bases, J shed 0 bases, and the junction held 14 bases outside the gene matches. CDR3 length: 16 amino acids. In DNA form, the CDR3 reads TGCAGCGGAAGGGGGAGCATTAGCGGGACCTCCTACGAGCAGTACTTC. Translating it yields CSGRGSISGTSYEQYF.

V and J are TRBV27 and TRBJ2-7; D is unresolved. Deletions cut 3 bases from V and 1 base from J, with 7 bases between. Germline CDR1 reads MNHEY; CDR2 reads SMNVEV (reference sequence). This CDR3 is built from 13 residues. Written as DNA, the CDR3 is TGTGCCAGCAGTTTGCAGGAATCCTACGAGCAGTACTTC. Protein: CASSLQESYEQYF.

The chain recombines TRBV4-3 with TRBJ1-1; D remains ambiguous. CDR1 and CDR2 (germline): LGHNA, YSLEER. Trimming removed 0 bases at V and 1 base at J, with 9 bases between. The length of the CDR3 is 15 residues. The CDR3 region is CASSQEGGRNTEAFF. In DNA, the CDR3 is TGCGCCAGCAGCCAAGAAGGAGGGCGGAACACTGAAGCTTTCTTT.

Here the CDR3 reads CASSLDPHTDTQYF. In DNA form, the CDR3 reads TGTGCCAGCAGCTTAGATCCCCACACAGATACGCAGTATTTT. The chain is built from TRBV11-2 and TRBJ2-3; D not resolved. The germline V gene encodes CDR1 SGHAT and CDR2 FQNNGV. The CDR3 has 14 residues. Trimming stripped 0 bases from V and 2 bases from J, with 6 bases between. Full variable domain (rest looked up from reference TRBV11-2 and TRBJ2-3): EAGVAQSPRYKIIEKRQSVAFWCNPISGHATLYWYQQILGQGPKLLIQFQNNGVVDDSQLPKDRFSAERLKGVDSTLKIQPAKLEDSAVYLCASSLDPHTDTQYFGPGTRLTVL.

V is TRBV18 and J is TRBJ2-3, with D unclear. V lost 3 bases to trimming and J lost 5 bases, with 6 bases between them. The CDR3 spans 12 residues. Germline CDR1 is KGHSH and CDR2 is LQKENI. The CDR3 region is CASSPLGDTQYF. DNA of the CDR3: TGTGCCAGCTCACCTCTCGGAGATACGCAGTATTTT. The full variable domain, completed using reference TRBV18 and TRBJ2-3, is NAGVMQNPRHLVRRRGQEARLRCSPMKGHSHVYWYRQLPEEGLKFMVYLQKENIIDESGMPKERFSAEFPKEGPSILRIQQVVRGDSAAYFCASSPLGDTQYFGPGTRLTVL.

The chain uses TRBV30 and TRBJ1-1; tentatively, D is TRBD1 (6 bases). CDR3 length equals 15 residues. V lost 0 bases, J lost 0 bases, and 11 bases lay in between. CDR1 and CDR2 (germline): GTSNPN, SVGIG (reference sequence). CDR3 amino acids: CAWSVRGHMNTEAFF. The DNA for the CDR3 is TGTGCCTGGAGTGTACGGGGACATATGAACACTGAAGCTTTCTTT. Full variable domain (missing parts from reference TRBV30 and TRBJ1-1): SQTIHQWPATLVQPVGSPLSLECTVEGTSNPNLYWYRQAAGRGLQLLFYSVGIGQISSEVPQNLSASRPQDRQFILSSKKLLLSDSGFYLCAWSVRGHMNTEAFFGQGTRLTVV.

The J gene is TRBJ2-5, the V gene TRBV5-1; TRBD2 aligns across 8 bases. CDR1 SGHRS and CDR2 YFSETQ come from the germline V gene. The CDR3 runs 16 residues. The ends lost 3 bases at V and 5 bases at J; junction bases unmatched: 12. DNA of the CDR3: TGCGCCAGCAGCTCAAAGCCGCCGGGACTAGGGGAGACCCAGTACTTC. It specifies CASSSKPPGLGETQYF.

The CDR3 loop is CSATPTSLSGNEQFF. In DNA form, the CDR3 reads TGCAGCGCAACTCCCACTAGTCTTTCAGGAAATGAGCAGTTCTTC. The chain links TRBV29-1 to TRBJ2-1; TRBD2 might be the D (5 bases). Trimming removed 7 bases at V and 7 bases at J, with 23 bases between. Germline CDR1 is SQVTM and CDR2 is ANQGSEA. The CDR3 is 15 amino acids.

The chain links TRBV4-1 to TRBJ1-1; D is undetermined. The CDR3 totals 13 residues. Germline CDR1 and CDR2: MGHRA and YSYEKL. Deletions cut 0 bases from V and 8 bases from J, with 10 bases between. The CDR3 spells CASSQDPAAEAFF. The CDR3, as DNA: TGCGCCAGCAGCCAAGATCCCGCGGCGGAAGCTTTCTTT.

The genes are TRBV16 and TRBJ1-2, with D possibly being TRBD1 (5 bases). The CDR3 totals 14 residues. Deletions cut 3 bases from V and 6 bases from J, with 14 bases between. In germline, CDR1 is KGHSY, CDR2 FQNENV. CDR3 bases: TGTGCCAGCAGCCAGGTTTCAGTGGGGCATGGCTACACCTTC. It specifies CASSQVSVGHGYTF.

The chain links TRBV7-9 to TRBJ2-7; TRBD2 matches 8 bases. Germline CDR1 is SEHNR and CDR2 is FQNEAQ (reference sequence). V shed 5 bases, J shed 4 bases, and the junction held 7 bases outside the gene matches. The CDR3 runs to 14 residues. The CDR3 here is CASSPLSGEYEQYF. The CDR3 DNA reads TGTGCCAGCAGCCCACTTAGCGGGGAATACGAGCAGTACTTC.

The J gene is TRBJ2-1, the V gene TRBV6-5; tentative D call: TRBD2 (5 bases). Trimming cost V 6 bases and J 8 bases, with 11 bases left between them. This CDR3 comprises 12 residues. Germline V lookup: CDR1 MNHEY, CDR2 SVGAGI. The CDR3: CASRNLADEQFF. CDR3 nucleotide sequence: TGTGCCAGCAGAAACCTAGCAGATGAGCAGTTCTTC.

This rearrangement joins TRBV16 to TRBJ1-4; no clear D gene. Germline V lookup: CDR1 KGHSY, CDR2 FQNENV. The ends were cut back, 2 bases at V and 0 bases at J, with 4 bases in the middle. The CDR3 totals 14 residues. The CDR3 loop is CASSQLATNEKLFF. In nucleotides, the CDR3 is TGTGCCAGCAGCCAACTTGCAACTAATGAAAAACTGTTTTTT.

The rearrangement joins TRBV5-6 to TRBJ1-4; D unclear. The germline gives CDR1 SGHDT, CDR2 YYEEEE. The V gene lost 1 base and the J gene lost 8 bases, with 12 bases spanning the gap. This CDR3 spans 14 amino acids. Written as DNA, the CDR3 is TGTGCCAGCAGCTTGAGAGGGATAACAGAAAAACTGTTTTTT. This codes for CASSLRGITEKLFF.

Concerning this clone: Germline is not matched at one junction end, which may reflect a read error. J is TRBJ1-6 and V is TRBV5-1; 9 bases are shared with TRBD1. The CDR3 spans 14 residues. CDR1 and CDR2 (germline): SGHRS, YFSETQ. The CDR3 DNA reads TGCGCCAGCGGACCAGGGACAGGGCTTACACCCTTCCACTTT. Protein sequence: CASGPGTGLTPFHF. Filled out from reference TRBV5-1 and TRBJ1-6, the complete variable domain reads KAGVTQTPRYLIKTRGQQVTLSCSPISGHRSVSWYQQTPGQGLQFLFEYFSETQRNKGNFPGRFSGRQFSNSRSEMNVSTLELGDSALYLCASGPGTGLTPFHFGNGTRLTVT.